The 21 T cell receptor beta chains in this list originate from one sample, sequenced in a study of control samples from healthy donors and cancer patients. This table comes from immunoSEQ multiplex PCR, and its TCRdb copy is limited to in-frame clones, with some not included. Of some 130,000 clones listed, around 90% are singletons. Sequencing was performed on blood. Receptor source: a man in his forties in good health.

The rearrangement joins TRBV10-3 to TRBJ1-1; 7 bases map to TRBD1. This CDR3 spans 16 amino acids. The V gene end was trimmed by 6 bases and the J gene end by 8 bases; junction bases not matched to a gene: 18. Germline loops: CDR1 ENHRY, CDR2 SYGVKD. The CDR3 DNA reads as TGTGCCATCAGGAGCGTCCTTACAGGGGTTGAGAAGGAAGCTTTCTTT. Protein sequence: CAIRSVLTGVEKEAFF.

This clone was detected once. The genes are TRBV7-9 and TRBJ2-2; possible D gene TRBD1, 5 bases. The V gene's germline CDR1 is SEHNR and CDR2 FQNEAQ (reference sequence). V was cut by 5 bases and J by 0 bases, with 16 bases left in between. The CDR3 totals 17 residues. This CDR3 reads CASSRLDSSSNTGELFF. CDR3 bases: TGTGCCAGCAGCCGACTCGACAGCTCCTCGAACACCGGGGAGCTGTTTTTT.

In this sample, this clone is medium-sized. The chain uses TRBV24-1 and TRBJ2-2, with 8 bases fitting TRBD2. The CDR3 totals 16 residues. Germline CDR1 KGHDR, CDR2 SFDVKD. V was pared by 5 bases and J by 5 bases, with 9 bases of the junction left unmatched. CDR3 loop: CATSGDPGGRTGELFF. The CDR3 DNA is TGTGCCACCAGTGGGGATCCGGGAGGGAGGACCGGGGAGCTGTTTTTT.

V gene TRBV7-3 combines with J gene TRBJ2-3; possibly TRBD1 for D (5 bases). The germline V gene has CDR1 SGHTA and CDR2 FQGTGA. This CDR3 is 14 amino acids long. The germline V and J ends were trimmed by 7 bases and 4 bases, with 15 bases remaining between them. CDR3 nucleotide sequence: TGTGCCAGCAATCCGGGTTGGGGCGCAGATACGCAGTATTTT. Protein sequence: CASNPGWGADTQYF.

CDR3 nucleotides: TGTGCCAGCAGCAAAGGGGGGGGAAGCAATCAGCCCCAGCATTTT. This codes for CASSKGGGSNQPQHF. This chain connects TRBV9 to TRBJ1-5, with D tentatively TRBD1 (6 bases). The germline CDR1 and CDR2 sequences are SGDLS and YYNGEE. The CDR3 contains 15 residues. The V gene lost 4 bases and the J gene lost 1 base, with 12 bases spanning the gap.

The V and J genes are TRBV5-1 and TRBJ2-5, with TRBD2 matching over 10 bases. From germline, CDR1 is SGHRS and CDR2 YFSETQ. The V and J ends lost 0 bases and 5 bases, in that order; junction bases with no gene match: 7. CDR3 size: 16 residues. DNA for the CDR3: TGCGCCAGCAGCTTGGAAAGCGGGGGGGCCGGTGAGACCCAGTACTTC. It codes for CASSLESGGAGETQYF. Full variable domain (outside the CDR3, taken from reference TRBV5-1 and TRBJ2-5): KAGVTQTPRYLIKTRGQQVTLSCSPISGHRSVSWYQQTPGQGLQFLFEYFSETQRNKGNFPGRFSGRQFSNSRSEMNVSTLELGDSALYLCASSLESGGAGETQYFGPGTRLLVL.

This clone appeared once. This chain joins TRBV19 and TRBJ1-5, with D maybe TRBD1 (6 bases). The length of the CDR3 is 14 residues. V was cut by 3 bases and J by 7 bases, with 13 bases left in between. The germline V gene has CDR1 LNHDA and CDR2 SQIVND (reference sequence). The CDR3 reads CASSITGRKQPQHF. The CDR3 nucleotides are TGTGCCAGTAGTATTACAGGGCGAAAACAGCCCCAGCATTTT.

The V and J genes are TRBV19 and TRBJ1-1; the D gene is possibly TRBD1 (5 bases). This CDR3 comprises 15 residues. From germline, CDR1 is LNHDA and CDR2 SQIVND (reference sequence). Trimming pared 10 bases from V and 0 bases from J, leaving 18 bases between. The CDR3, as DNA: TGTGCCACCTCCCCAGGGCGGCCTATGAACACTGAAGCTTTCTTT. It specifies CATSPGRPMNTEAFF.

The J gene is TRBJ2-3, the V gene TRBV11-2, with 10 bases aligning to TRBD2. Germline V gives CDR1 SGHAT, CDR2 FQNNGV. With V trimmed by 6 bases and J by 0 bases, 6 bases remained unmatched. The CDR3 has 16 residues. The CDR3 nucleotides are TGTGCCAGCAGGCTCAATAGCGGGGGGAGCACAGATACGCAGTATTTT. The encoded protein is CASRLNSGGSTDTQYF.

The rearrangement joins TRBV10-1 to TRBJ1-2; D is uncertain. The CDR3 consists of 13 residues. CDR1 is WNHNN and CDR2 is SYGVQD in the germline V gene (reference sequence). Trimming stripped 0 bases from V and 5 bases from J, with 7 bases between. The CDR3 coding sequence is TGCGCCAGCAGTGAGTCGATAACGTATGGCTACACCTTC. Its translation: CASSESITYGYTF.

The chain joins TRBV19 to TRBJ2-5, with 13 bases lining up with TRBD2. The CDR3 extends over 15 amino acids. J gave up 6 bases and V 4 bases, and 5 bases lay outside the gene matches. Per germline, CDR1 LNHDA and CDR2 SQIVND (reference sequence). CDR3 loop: CASSTRTSGGQTQYF. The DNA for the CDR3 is TGTGCCAGTAGTACCAGGACTAGCGGGGGACAGACCCAGTACTTC.

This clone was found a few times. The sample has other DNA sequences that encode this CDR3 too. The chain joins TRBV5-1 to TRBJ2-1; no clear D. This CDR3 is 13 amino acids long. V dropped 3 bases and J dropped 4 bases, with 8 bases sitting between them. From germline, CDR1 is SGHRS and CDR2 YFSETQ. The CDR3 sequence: CASSSTGYNEQFF. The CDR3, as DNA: TGCGCCAGCAGCTCTACCGGATACAATGAGCAGTTCTTC.

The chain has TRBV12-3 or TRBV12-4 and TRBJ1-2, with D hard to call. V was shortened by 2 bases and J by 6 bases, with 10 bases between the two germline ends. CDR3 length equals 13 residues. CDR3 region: CASSLHVFDGYTF. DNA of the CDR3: TGTGCCAGCAGTTTACACGTTTTCGATGGCTACACCTTC.

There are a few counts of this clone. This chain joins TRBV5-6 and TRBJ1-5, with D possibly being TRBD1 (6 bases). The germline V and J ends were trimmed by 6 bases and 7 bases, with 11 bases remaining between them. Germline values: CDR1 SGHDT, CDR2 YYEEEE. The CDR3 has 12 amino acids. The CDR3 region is CASNLRGQPQHF. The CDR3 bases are TGTGCCAGCAATCTCAGGGGACAGCCCCAGCATTTT.

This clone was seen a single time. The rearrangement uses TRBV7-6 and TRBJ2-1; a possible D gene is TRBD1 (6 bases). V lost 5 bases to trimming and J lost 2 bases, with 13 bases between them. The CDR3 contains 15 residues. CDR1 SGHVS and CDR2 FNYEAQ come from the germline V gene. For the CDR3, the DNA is TGTGCCAGCAGCCGCCGGGACACGGCCTACAATGAGCAGTTCTTC. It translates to CASSRRDTAYNEQFF.

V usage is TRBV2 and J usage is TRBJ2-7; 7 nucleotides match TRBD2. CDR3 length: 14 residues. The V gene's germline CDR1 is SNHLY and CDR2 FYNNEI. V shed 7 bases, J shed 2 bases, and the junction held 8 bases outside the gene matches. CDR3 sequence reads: CASIPHGGTYEQYF. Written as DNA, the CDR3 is TGTGCCAGCATCCCACACGGGGGGACCTACGAGCAGTACTTC.

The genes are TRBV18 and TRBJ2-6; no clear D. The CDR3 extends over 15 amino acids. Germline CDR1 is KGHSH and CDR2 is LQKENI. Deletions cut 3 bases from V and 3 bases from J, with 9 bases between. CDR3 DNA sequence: TGTGCCAGCTCACCCCCGCTTGGTGGGGCCAACGTCCTGACTTTC. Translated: CASSPPLGGANVLTF.

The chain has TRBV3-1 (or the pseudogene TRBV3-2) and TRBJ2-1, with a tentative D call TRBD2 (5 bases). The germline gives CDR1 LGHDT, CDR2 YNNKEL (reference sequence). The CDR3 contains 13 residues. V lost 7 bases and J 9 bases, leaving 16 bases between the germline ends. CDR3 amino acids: CASTLWASSEQFF. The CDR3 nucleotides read TGTGCCAGCACCCTCTGGGCTAGCAGTGAGCAGTTCTTC.

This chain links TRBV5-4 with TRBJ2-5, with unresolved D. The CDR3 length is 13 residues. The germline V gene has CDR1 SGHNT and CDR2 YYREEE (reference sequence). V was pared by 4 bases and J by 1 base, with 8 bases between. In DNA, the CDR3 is TGTGCCAGCAGCCGTGTCCCCCAAGAGACCCAGTACTTC. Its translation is CASSRVPQETQYF.

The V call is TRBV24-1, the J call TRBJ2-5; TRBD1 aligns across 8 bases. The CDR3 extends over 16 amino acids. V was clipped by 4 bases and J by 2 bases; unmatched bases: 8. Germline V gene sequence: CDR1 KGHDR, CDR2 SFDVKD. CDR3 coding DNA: TGTGCCACCAGTGACCCCCGGACAGGGACGCAAGAGACCCAGTACTTC. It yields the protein CATSDPRTGTQETQYF.

The DNA of the CDR3 is TGTGCCAGCAGTTACTCGAACAGGGGGCCGTACGAGCAGTACTTC. It yields the protein CASSYSNRGPYEQYF. The J gene is TRBJ2-7, the V gene TRBV6-5, with TRBD1 matching over 9 bases. The CDR3 totals 15 residues. V shed 0 bases, J shed 4 bases, and the junction held 4 bases outside the gene matches. Germline CDR1 reads MNHEY; CDR2 reads SVGAGI.